The next 26 T cell receptor beta chains were all read from a single sample in a study of cytomegalovirus exposure and HLA in healthy donors. TCRdb's table, derived via immunoSEQ multiplex PCR, lists solely in-frame clones and lacks some. The repertoire has about 120,000 clones, around nine tenths of them found once; the top ten carry approximately 2%. Sequencing was done on a sample of PBMCs. These receptor sequences come from a woman aged 18-29 years in good health and CMV-seronegative.

The V call is TRBV7-9, the J call TRBJ1-1, with 8 bases aligning to TRBD1. With V trimmed by 1 base and J by 5 bases, 6 bases remained unmatched. The CDR3 consists of 15 residues. Germline CDR1 is SEHNR and CDR2 is FQNEAQ (reference sequence). CDR3 sequence reads: CASSLVPGGATEAFF. CDR3 nucleotide sequence: TGTGCCAGCAGCTTAGTCCCAGGGGGCGCAACTGAAGCTTTCTTT.

As regards this clone: This specimen includes other DNA sequences encoding the same CDR3. The rearrangement links TRBV27 to TRBJ2-7; D gene ambiguous. The length of the CDR3 is 13 residues. V lost 2 bases to trimming and J lost 0 bases, with 5 bases between them. CDR1 and CDR2 from the germline V gene are MNHEY and SMNVEV (reference sequence). Here the CDR3 DNA reads TGTGCCAGCAGTTTAGGCGGCTCCTACGAGCAGTACTTC. This codes for CASSLGGSYEQYF.

The chain employs TRBV19 and TRBJ2-7; TRBD1 matches at 9 bases. The length of the CDR3 is 15 residues. V lost 6 bases, J lost 4 bases, and 10 bases stayed unmatched. Germline V lookup: CDR1 LNHDA, CDR2 SQIVND (reference sequence). The CDR3 DNA follows: TGTGCCAGTAGAGACAACCGGGACAGGGAATACGAGCAGTACTTC. This translates into CASRDNRDREYEQYF.

This rearrangement joins TRBV10-1 to TRBJ2-2; the match to TRBD2 covers 11 bases. Unmatched junction bases numbered 4, after V lost 0 bases and J lost 4 bases. CDR1 is WNHNN, CDR2 SYGVQD, per germline (reference sequence). The CDR3 extends over 17 amino acids. CDR3: CASSESRLAGRTGELFF. CDR3 nucleotide sequence: TGCGCCAGCAGTGAGTCAAGACTAGCGGGACGCACCGGGGAGCTGTTTTTT.

The chain couples TRBV10-3 to TRBJ2-5, with 10 bases lining up with TRBD1. The CDR3 has 15 amino acids. The V gene end was trimmed by 11 bases and the J gene end by 1 base; junction bases not matched to a gene: 10. The germline V gene has CDR1 ENHRY and CDR2 SYGVKD. CDR3 sequence: CASARDRGTQETQYF. CDR3 nucleotide sequence: TGTGCCTCCGCGCGGGACAGGGGTACCCAAGAGACCCAGTACTTC.

The chain combines TRBV19 with TRBJ2-7; 9 bases map to TRBD1. Trimming removed 5 bases from V and 2 bases from J; junction bases left unmatched: 7. CDR1 is LNHDA and CDR2 is SQIVND in the germline V gene (reference sequence). The CDR3 runs to 15 residues. The CDR3: CASSLGTGRAYEQYF. In DNA form, the CDR3 reads TGTGCCAGTAGTCTAGGGACAGGGAGGGCCTACGAGCAGTACTTC.

The chain recombines TRBV5-1 with TRBJ2-2, with 12 bases identical to TRBD2. The CDR3 is made up of 18 amino acids. The V segment lost 2 bases and the J segment 0 bases; nucleotides outside the gene matches: 5. Germline V lookup: CDR1 SGHRS, CDR2 YFSETQ. CDR3 protein: CASSFPLAGGSNTGELFF. CDR3 DNA: TGCGCCAGCAGCTTTCCACTAGCGGGAGGCTCGAACACCGGGGAGCTGTTTTTT.

This chain joins TRBV28 and TRBJ2-7, with 10 bases fitting TRBD2. The length of the CDR3 is 16 residues. V lost 9 bases and J lost 4; bases outside the gene matches: 15. The germline V gene has CDR1 MDHEN and CDR2 SYDVKM. CDR3 sequence reads: CARLHSSGRMGYEQYF. The CDR3 DNA is TGTGCCAGGCTCCACTCTAGCGGGAGAATGGGGTACGAGCAGTACTTC.

The gene calls are TRBV11-2 and TRBJ1-1, with D possibly matching TRBD1 (6 bases). The ends were cut back, 0 bases at V and 1 base at J, with 6 bases in the middle. Germline V CDR1 and CDR2: SGHAT, FQNNGV. CDR3 length: 14 residues. The CDR3 DNA reads as TGTGCCAGCAGCTTAGACAGGGGGAACACTGAAGCTTTCTTT. Protein: CASSLDRGNTEAFF.

This clone has a handful of counts. The chain couples TRBV6-5 to TRBJ1-2, with 8 bases aligning to TRBD1. Germline V gene lookup returns CDR1 MNHEY and CDR2 SVGAGI. The J segment lost 4 bases and the V segment lost 6 bases, leaving 7 bases of the junction unmatched. The CDR3 extends over 14 amino acids. CDR3 DNA: TGTGCCAGCAGCTCAGGGGGCGCGGCCTATGGCTACACCTTC. This gives the protein CASSSGGAAYGYTF.

This clone has a single count. The chain uses TRBV29-1 and TRBJ2-7, with 7 bases aligning to TRBD1. Trimming removed 1 base from V and 2 bases from J; junction bases left unmatched: 5. Germline V gene sequence: CDR1 SQVTM, CDR2 ANQGSEA. The CDR3 loop spans 14 amino acids. The CDR3 bases are TGCAGCGTTGAAGGGACAGGCCACCCCTACGAGCAGTACTTC. Its protein is CSVEGTGHPYEQYF.

V gene TRBV30 combines with J gene TRBJ1-2, with D tentatively TRBD1 (5 bases). The CDR3 length is 17 residues. V was clipped by 2 bases and J by 8 bases, with 27 bases between them. Germline values: CDR1 GTSNPN, CDR2 SVGIG (reference sequence). The CDR3 reads CAWSSFKVLVQVKGYTF. DNA for the CDR3: TGTGCCTGGAGTTCTTTTAAGGTGCTTGTACAGGTAAAGGGCTACACCTTC.

This rearrangement joins TRBV5-6 to TRBJ1-2; TRBD1 matches 7 bases. The J segment lost 4 bases and the V segment lost 4 bases, leaving 13 bases of the junction unmatched. The CDR3 has 16 amino acids. In germline, CDR1 is SGHDT, CDR2 YYEEEE. Written as DNA, the CDR3 is TGTGCCAGCAGCCCGGGGGACAGCATCCCGGGCTATGGCTACACCTTC. It codes for CASSPGDSIPGYGYTF.

The genes are TRBV27 and TRBJ2-1; no firm D call. Germline V gives CDR1 MNHEY, CDR2 SMNVEV (reference sequence). Trimming left V 5 bases short and J 3 bases short, with 5 bases between. The CDR3 has 12 residues. In DNA form, the CDR3 reads TGTGCCAGCAGTCCTAACTACAATGAGCAGTTCTTC. Protein: CASSPNYNEQFF.

In DNA form, the CDR3 reads TGTGCCAGTAGTATCATGGCCAACACTGAAGCTTTCTTT. Its protein product is CASSIMANTEAFF. V usage is TRBV19 and J usage is TRBJ1-1, with D unclear. Per germline, CDR1 LNHDA and CDR2 SQIVND (reference sequence). V was clipped by 3 bases and J by 2 bases, with 7 bases between them. The CDR3 sequence is 13 residues long.

This clone was recorded only once. J is TRBJ2-6 and V is TRBV7-9; D may be TRBD1 (6 bases). The CDR3 covers 15 residues. Germline V gene lookup returns CDR1 SEHNR and CDR2 FQNEAQ (reference sequence). V was shortened by 5 bases and J by 1 base, with 9 bases between the two germline ends. As DNA, the CDR3 is TGTGCCAGCAGCACCGACAGGTCTGGGGCCAACGTCCTGACTTTC. Translated: CASSTDRSGANVLTF.

Written as DNA, the CDR3 is TGCGCCAGCAGCTTGTCCAGGGCTTACGAGCAGTACTTC. Amino acids: CASSLSRAYEQYF. V gene TRBV5-1 combines with J gene TRBJ2-7; D is perhaps TRBD1 (5 bases). This CDR3 has 13 residues. Trimming removed 1 base at V and 4 bases at J, with 9 bases between. CDR1 is SGHRS and CDR2 is YFSETQ in the germline V gene.

This clone was detected only once. The gene calls are TRBV11-2 and TRBJ1-2; 8 bases match TRBD1. CDR1 SGHAT and CDR2 FQNNGV come from the germline V gene. The CDR3 has 13 residues. Trimming removed 5 bases from V and 5 bases from J; junction bases left unmatched: 4. The CDR3 coding sequence is TGTGCCAGCAGCCGACAGGGGAATTATGGCTACACCTTC. Amino acid sequence: CASSRQGNYGYTF.

The chain joins TRBV28 to TRBJ2-7; 7 positions match TRBD2. J lost 3 bases, V lost 3 bases, and 5 bases had no gene match. This CDR3 has 14 amino acids. The V gene's germline CDR1 is MDHEN and CDR2 SYDVKM. The CDR3 DNA follows: TGTGCCAGCAGTTTGCGGGGGAGGGTCTACGAGCAGTACTTC. This translates into CASSLRGRVYEQYF.

The J gene is TRBJ2-7, the V gene TRBV30, with TRBD2 matching over 9 bases. Losses at the gene ends were 5 bases for V and 6 bases for J; bases not matched to a gene: 5. This CDR3 contains 12 residues. The germline gives CDR1 GTSNPN, CDR2 SVGIG (reference sequence). CDR3 in DNA: TGTGCCTGGGGGGGACTAGCCGCCGAGCAGTACTTC. Translated: CAWGGLAAEQYF.

The V gene is TRBV27, the J gene TRBJ1-5; 9 bases match TRBD1. After removal of 6 bases from V and 7 bases from J, the junction contained 13 bases not matched to a gene. From germline, CDR1 is MNHEY and CDR2 SMNVEV (reference sequence). The CDR3 runs to 16 residues. This CDR3 is CASRAGTGYSPQPQHF. In DNA, the CDR3 is TGTGCCAGCAGAGCCGGGACAGGGTATTCCCCCCAGCCCCAGCATTTT.

V and J are TRBV29-1 and TRBJ1-1, with TRBD1 identical over 10 bases. The germline gives CDR1 SQVTM, CDR2 ANQGSEA. The CDR3 runs to 13 residues. J lost 1 base, V lost 6 bases, and 2 bases had no gene match. CDR3 protein: CSVRTGGNTEAFF. DNA of the CDR3: TGCAGCGTCCGGACAGGGGGGAACACTGAAGCTTTCTTT.

This sequence joins TRBV7-8 and TRBJ2-7; D is unclear. The CDR3 consists of 14 residues. The germline V gene has CDR1 SGHVS and CDR2 FQNEAQ. Between the trimmed V and J ends, which lost 5 bases and 0 bases, there was a span of 11 bases. The CDR3 reads CASSPEVNSYEQYF. The CDR3 DNA reads TGTGCCAGCAGCCCCGAGGTAAACTCCTACGAGCAGTACTTC.

This clone was observed once. This chain connects TRBV5-1 to TRBJ1-5, with a tentative D call TRBD1 (5 bases). V was shortened by 4 bases and J by 5 bases, with 13 bases between the two germline ends. Germline V lookup: CDR1 SGHRS, CDR2 YFSETQ. The CDR3 spans 14 residues. The CDR3 here is CASSPSDIDQPQHF. CDR3 DNA sequence: TGCGCCAGCAGCCCGTCGGACATCGATCAGCCCCAGCATTTT.

This clone was observed a single time. The rearrangement links TRBV7-2 to TRBJ2-7, with TRBD1 matching over 7 bases. The V and J ends lost 5 bases and 0 bases, in that order; junction bases with no gene match: 7. The length of the CDR3 is 15 residues. Per the germline V gene, CDR1 is SGHTA and CDR2 is FQGNSA. In DNA form, the CDR3 reads TGTGCCAGCAGCCGAGGACAGGACAGCTCCTACGAGCAGTACTTC. Its translation is CASSRGQDSSYEQYF.

The chain joins TRBV5-6 to TRBJ2-7, with a weak D call TRBD2 (6 bases). The V end was cut by 2 bases, the J end by 1 base, with 10 bases between. The CDR3 runs to 14 residues. Germline assignment: CDR1 SGHDT and CDR2 YYEEEE. This CDR3 is CASSFRRESYEQYF. The CDR3, as DNA: TGTGCCAGCAGCTTCCGACGGGAGTCCTACGAGCAGTACTTC.